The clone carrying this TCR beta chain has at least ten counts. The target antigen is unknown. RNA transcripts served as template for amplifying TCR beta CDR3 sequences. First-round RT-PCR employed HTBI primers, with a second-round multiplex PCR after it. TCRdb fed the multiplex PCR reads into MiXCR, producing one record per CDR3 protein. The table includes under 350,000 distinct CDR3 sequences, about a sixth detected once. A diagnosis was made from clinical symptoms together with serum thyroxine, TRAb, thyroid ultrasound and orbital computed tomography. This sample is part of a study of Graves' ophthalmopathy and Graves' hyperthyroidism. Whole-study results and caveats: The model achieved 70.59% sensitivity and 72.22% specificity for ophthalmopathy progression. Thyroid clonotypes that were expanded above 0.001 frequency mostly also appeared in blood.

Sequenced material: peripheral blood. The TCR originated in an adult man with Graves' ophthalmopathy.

CDR3 nucleotide sequence: TGTGCCAGCAGCTTTTCCGGACAGAACTATGGCTACACCTTC. Protein: CASSFSGQNYGYTF. The J gene is TRBJ1-2, the V gene TRBV5-6; TRBD1 might be the D (6 bases). Trimming left V 2 bases short and J 2 bases short, with 10 bases between. The CDR3 covers 14 residues. Germline CDR1 SGHDT, CDR2 YYEEEE.